A selection of T cell receptor beta chains follows, all from one sample in a study of blood T cell repertoires in COVID-19. Assay used: immunoSEQ multiplex PCR; TCRdb lists only in-frame clones, some missing. The table lists approximately 350,000 clones, about 90% of them singletons. Sequencing was done on a sample of PBMCs or T cells enriched from blood (not recorded which). Receptors originate from a young woman who had recovered from COVID-19. Both conserved end residues are part of each CDR3. D genes are given only for firm matches. Only some rows state a clone size, as once, few, many or a class for expanded clones.

v_call	clone_size	d_call	j_call	cdr3_aa	cdr3_nt
TRBV13	.	TRBD1	TRBJ2-7	CASSKGTGGGYEQYF	TGTGCCAGCAGCAAAGGGACAGGGGGTGGCTACGAGCAGTACTTC
TRBV6-5	once	.	TRBJ2-2	CASIPSSNTGELFF	TGTGCCAGCATCCCCAGTTCGAACACCGGGGAGCTGTTTTTT
TRBV7-8	.	.	TRBJ1-3	CASSFLGNTIYF	TGTGCCAGCAGCTTTCTGGGAAACACCATATATTTT
TRBV27	.	.	TRBJ2-2	CASSLNGRRDGELFF	TGTGCCAGCAGTTTAAACGGCCGTCGGGACGGGGAGCTGTTTTTT
TRBV6-5	.	.	TRBJ1-2	CASSWSAGVNYGYTF	TGTGCCAGCAGTTGGTCCGCGGGGGTAAACTATGGCTACACCTTC
TRBV19	once	.	TRBJ1-2	CASSETGRGYTF	TGTGCCAGTAGTGAAACAGGGAGAGGCTACACCTTC
TRBV5-1	.	TRBD2	TRBJ2-5	CASRGTSGANQETQYF	TGCGCCAGCAGAGGGACTAGCGGGGCTAACCAAGAGACCCAGTACTTC
TRBV4-1	.	.	TRBJ2-1	CASSQASTGHDEQFF	TGCGCCAGCAGCCAAGCCTCTACAGGGCACGATGAGCAGTTCTTC
TRBV21-1	.	.	TRBJ2-1	CASSMTGAQVNEQFF	TGTGCCAGCAGCATGACAGGGGCTCAGGTGAATGAGCAGTTCTTC
TRBV6-2/TRBV6-3	.	.	TRBJ1-3	CASSETNRGNTIYF	TGTGCCAGCAGTGAGACAAATCGAGGAAACACCATATATTTT
TRBV4-1	.	TRBD1	TRBJ1-4	CASSALGQSATNEKLFF	TGCGCCAGCAGCGCTTTGGGACAGAGTGCAACTAATGAAAAACTGTTTTTT
TRBV5-4	.	TRBD1	TRBJ2-7	CASSTGQGRSYEQYF	TGTGCCAGCAGCACGGGACAGGGGCGTTCCTACGAGCAGTACTTC
TRBV18	once	.	TRBJ2-3	CASSPDGSGTADTQYF	TGTGCCAGCTCACCAGATGGCAGCGGAACCGCAGATACGCAGTATTTT
TRBV14	.	TRBD2	TRBJ2-7	CASSQAGGYYEQYF	TGTGCCAGCAGCCAGGCGGGGGGCTACTACGAGCAGTACTTC
TRBV19	.	.	TRBJ2-7	CASSAGGRSEQYF	TGTGCCAGTAGTGCCGGGGGGCGTAGCGAGCAGTACTTC
TRBV19	.	.	TRBJ2-4	CASSITGWGAKNIQYF	TGTGCCAGTAGCATTACAGGGTGGGGCGCCAAAAACATTCAGTACTTC
TRBV19	.	TRBD1	TRBJ2-7	CASSISGTGGYEQYF	TGTGCCAGTAGTATTTCTGGGACAGGGGGATACGAGCAGTACTTC
TRBV5-5	.	.	TRBJ2-5	CASSLVSGTGLGETQYF	TGTGCCAGCAGCTTGGTTTCAGGTACAGGGTTGGGAGAGACCCAGTACTTC
TRBV7-3	.	.	TRBJ2-3	CASSEGVADTQYF	TGTGCCAGCAGCGAGGGGGTCGCAGATACGCAGTATTTT
TRBV10-1	.	.	TRBJ2-3	CASSQGSSTDTQYF	TGCGCCAGCAGCCAGGGGTCGAGCACAGATACGCAGTATTTT
TRBV18	once	TRBD1	TRBJ1-2	CASSKGQNYYGYTF	TGTGCCAGCTCAAAGGGACAGAATTACTATGGCTACACCTTC
TRBV21-1	.	.	TRBJ1-6	CASKVEGHNSPLHF	TGTGCCAGCAAGGTGGAGGGGCATAATTCACCCCTCCACTTT
TRBV27	.	.	TRBJ2-5	CASSSRRRNEKQGETQYF	TGTGCCAGCAGTTCGAGACGCAGAAACGAAAAACAGGGAGAGACCCAGTACTTC
TRBV7-9	.	.	TRBJ2-1	CASSLMPRGQFF	TGTGCCAGCAGCCTCATGCCCAGAGGGCAGTTCTTC
TRBV13	.	TRBD1	TRBJ1-2	CASSPRGSYGYTF	TGTGCCAGCAGCCCCAGGGGGAGCTATGGCTACACCTTC
TRBV18	.	TRBD1	TRBJ2-3	CASSPERGQSTDTQYF	TGTGCCAGCTCACCGGAGAGGGGGCAGAGCACAGATACGCAGTATTTT
TRBV30	.	.	TRBJ1-6	CAWSVPGSYNSPLHF	TGTGCCTGGAGTGTCCCGGGCTCCTATAATTCACCCCTCCACTTT
TRBV2	many	TRBD1	TRBJ2-3	CAIDRGSTDTQYF	TGTGCCATAGACAGGGGGAGCACAGATACGCAGTATTTT
TRBV29-1	.	TRBD1	TRBJ2-7	CSADTGTGYEQYF	TGCAGCGCCGACACCGGGACAGGGTACGAGCAGTACTTC
TRBV7-9	.	TRBD2	TRBJ2-3	CASSFQAGETGSTDTQYF	TGTGCCAGCAGCTTTCAAGCGGGAGAGACGGGTAGCACAGATACGCAGTATTTT
TRBV30	.	.	TRBJ2-7	CAWTEDSSAYEQYF	TGTGCCTGGACAGAGGACTCCAGCGCCTACGAGCAGTACTTC
TRBV11-2	.	.	TRBJ1-2	CASSLVGAHHGYTF	TGTGCCAGCAGCTTAGTAGGGGCCCATCATGGCTACACCTTC
TRBV18	.	.	TRBJ2-7	CASSPDSSYEQYF	TGTGCCAGCTCACCGGACAGCTCCTACGAGCAGTACTTC
TRBV7-3	.	TRBD2	TRBJ2-1	CASSLDGGAREQFF	TGTGCCAGCAGCTTGGACGGGGGGGCCAGGGAGCAGTTCTTC
TRBV28	.	.	TRBJ1-3	CASSYGGVLNTIYF	TGTGCCAGCAGTTACGGGGGGGTCCTGAACACCATATATTTT
TRBV28	few	.	TRBJ2-7	CASRLKGQTYEQYF	TGTGCCAGCAGGCTTAAAGGACAGACCTACGAGCAGTACTTC
TRBV18	.	.	TRBJ2-5	CASSPFGATNQETQYF	TGTGCCAGCTCACCATTTGGGGCAACCAACCAAGAGACCCAGTACTTC
TRBV2	.	TRBD2	TRBJ2-7	CASVGLAGNEQYF	TGTGCCAGCGTTGGACTAGCGGGAAACGAGCAGTACTTC
TRBV28	.	.	TRBJ2-1	CASKKLIGSLGDEQFF	TGTGCCAGTAAAAAGCTGATCGGGAGTCTCGGGGATGAGCAGTTCTTC
TRBV5-1	.	.	TRBJ2-2	CASSLESRVGELFF	TGCGCCAGCAGCTTAGAGTCCAGGGTCGGGGAGCTGTTTTTT
TRBV6-5	once	TRBD2	TRBJ2-7	CASTGTSAYEQYF	TGTGCCAGCACCGGGACTAGCGCCTACGAGCAGTACTTC
TRBV18	.	TRBD2	TRBJ2-6	CASSRLAGGPGGANVLTF	TGTGCCAGCTCACGACTAGCGGGAGGGCCGGGAGGGGCCAACGTCCTGACTTTC
TRBV7-9	.	.	TRBJ1-2	CASSLDQYYGYTF	TGTGCCAGCAGCTTAGATCAGTACTATGGCTACACCTTC
TRBV5-4	.	.	TRBJ1-2	CASSLGQDYGYTF	TGTGCCAGCAGCTTGGGACAGGACTATGGCTACACCTTC
TRBV24-1	.	.	TRBJ1-5	CATSDCPQGGQPQHF	TGTGCCACCAGTGACTGCCCACAGGGCGGCCAGCCCCAGCATTTT
TRBV27	.	TRBD2	TRBJ2-7	CASRPSGSTYEQYF	TGTGCCAGCAGGCCTAGCGGGAGCACCTACGAGCAGTACTTC
TRBV29-1	.	TRBD2	TRBJ2-1	CSVEDSRLAAYYNEQFF	TGCAGCGTTGAAGATTCACGGCTAGCGGCTTACTACAATGAGCAGTTCTTC
TRBV27	.	TRBD1	TRBJ2-2	CASTRSGTGGTGELFF	TGTGCCAGCACCCGGTCCGGGACAGGAGGTACCGGGGAGCTGTTTTTT
TRBV5-1	few	.	TRBJ1-6	CASSPRQENSPLHF	TGCGCCAGCAGCCCTAGACAGGAGAATTCACCCCTCCACTTT
TRBV7-6	.	.	TRBJ2-3	CASSFGGLSTDTQYF	TGTGCCAGCAGCTTTGGGGGCCTTAGCACAGATACGCAGTATTTT
TRBV7-9	.	TRBD1	TRBJ2-1	CASSLGRGQKNEQFF	TGTGCCAGCAGCTTAGGAAGGGGACAGAAAAATGAGCAGTTCTTC
TRBV18	.	TRBD2	TRBJ2-7	CASSRAGGAYEQYF	TGTGCCAGCTCACGGGCCGGGGGGGCCTACGAGCAGTACTTC
TRBV29-1	.	TRBD1	TRBJ1-6	CSVGDSYNSPLHF	TGCAGCGTTGGGGACAGCTATAATTCACCCCTCCACTTT
TRBV11-1	.	.	TRBJ2-7	CASSLDFSRGEQYF	TGTGCCAGCAGCTTAGACTTCTCAAGGGGCGAGCAGTACTTC
TRBV27	.	.	TRBJ2-1	CASQTRGNEQFF	TGTGCCAGCCAAACGCGGGGCAATGAGCAGTTCTTC